This TCR beta chain was documented in a study of lymphopenia after photon versus proton radiotherapy. Study-wide results and caveats: Larger post-nadir TCR diversity loss correlated inversely with survival in deceased patients. Authors raise, but do not show, better survival with proton therapy. After the lymphocyte nadir, photon-treated repertoires showed oligoclonal expansion, especially of CD8+ Temra cells. Photon-treated patients lost naive T cells and TCR diversity; proton-treated stayed stable.

The method was immunoSEQ multiplex PCR; TCRdb's version includes in-frame clones alone and lacks a portion of them. The profile shows more than 20,000 clones, around four fifths of them singletons. The CDR3 runs 14 residues. CDR1 is GTSNPN, CDR2 SVGIG, per germline (reference sequence). As concerns this clone: As yet, its antigen is unknown.

This sample comprised peripheral blood, obtained from a patient treated with photon-based radiotherapy. The gene calls are TRBV30 and TRBJ2-5; a possible D gene is TRBD1 (5 bases). The J call is doubtful: the DNA matches TRBJ2-7 better. This clonotype originated in a woman between 45 and 65 years old with pancreatic cancer. The CDR3 DNA reads TGTGCCTGGAGCGGTGACAGACGGTCCTACGAGCAGTACTTC. It is translated as CAWSGDRRSYEQYF.